The 19 T cell receptor beta chains presented below share a single source sample, sequenced in a study of T cell clonotyping in hematopoietic cell transplantation (TCRdb year 2021). The time point label, as the study defines it: recipient sample about 28 days before transplant, after cytoreduction. Receptors were amplified or captured by the immunoSEQ multiplex PCR assay. The immuneACCESS repertoire file appears here via TCRdb, limited to in-frame rearrangements. These files lack a portion of the clones; in checked studies, under half of the deficit traces to unresolved V genes, and the cause of the others is not known. This sample holds 75,000 to 95,000 clones; 90% to 96% were observed only once. Under 2% of the sample lies in the top ten. Sequenced here: peripheral blood mononuclear cells, sampled before stem cell transplant. The receptor set was obtained from a woman between 45 and 65 years old with acute myeloid leukemia. Some clones in this sample may be carry-over from other donors' samples.

V and J are TRBV6-5 and TRBJ1-4, with a tentative D call TRBD1 (5 bases). The germline V gene has CDR1 MNHEY and CDR2 SVGAGI. CDR3 length: 13 residues. V dropped 0 bases and J dropped 6 bases, with 5 bases sitting between them. CDR3 nucleotides: TGTGCCAGCAGTTACTCAGGGGATGAAAAACTGTTTTTT. Amino acids: CASSYSGDEKLFF.

The chain uses TRBV9 and TRBJ1-1, with TRBD1 matching 7 bases. Germline CDR1 and CDR2: SGDLS and YYNGEE. The CDR3 spans 14 residues. V gave up 4 bases and J gave up 3 bases; unmatched junction bases: 6. The CDR3 DNA sequence: TGTGCCAGCAGCCCCCAGACAGGGTACACTGAAGCTTTCTTT. Protein product: CASSPQTGYTEAFF.

The J gene is TRBJ1-2, the V gene TRBV27, with TRBD1 matching 7 bases. The CDR3 totals 15 residues. Trimming removed 6 bases from V and 4 bases from J; junction bases left unmatched: 11. The germline gives CDR1 MNHEY, CDR2 SMNVEV (reference sequence). Here the CDR3 DNA reads TGTGCCAGCAGCCTACGACAGGGTACGGGCTATGGCTACACCTTC. Protein sequence: CASSLRQGTGYGYTF.

The sample holds one count of this clone. The rearrangement links TRBV5-6 to TRBJ2-7, with D perhaps assigned TRBD1 or TRBD2 (5 bases each). CDR1 and CDR2 (germline): SGHDT, YYEEEE. This CDR3 is 15 amino acids long. With 4 bases removed from V and 6 bases from J, the gap between germline ends came to 20 bases. CDR3 region: CASSVMGVSVFEQYF. CDR3 nucleotides: TGTGCCAGCAGCGTCATGGGGGTTAGCGTTTTCGAGCAGTACTTC.

The CDR3 DNA sequence: TGTGCCAGCACCAGCACGGGGGGTACTGAAGCTTTCTTT. Amino acid sequence: CASTSTGGTEAFF. This chain joins TRBV6-1 and TRBJ1-1, with D perhaps TRBD1 (5 bases). V lost 7 bases and J lost 5, with 14 bases in between. Per the germline V gene, CDR1 is MNHNS and CDR2 is SASEGT. The CDR3 consists of 13 residues.

V and J are TRBV5-1 and TRBJ2-5, with 15 bases lining up with TRBD2. From germline, CDR1 is SGHRS and CDR2 YFSETQ. V lost 0 bases and J lost 5; bases outside the gene matches: 5. This CDR3 has 17 amino acids. The CDR3, as DNA: TGCGCCAGCAGCTTGGAGGGACTAGCGGGAGGACGGGAGACCCAGTACTTC. Protein sequence: CASSLEGLAGGRETQYF. The full variable domain, rest sourced from reference TRBV5-1 and TRBJ2-5, is KAGVTQTPRYLIKTRGQQVTLSCSPISGHRSVSWYQQTPGQGLQFLFEYFSETQRNKGNFPGRFSGRQFSNSRSEMNVSTLELGDSALYLCASSLEGLAGGRETQYFGPGTRLLVL.

This chain uses TRBV27 with TRBJ2-7; 7 bases align to TRBD1. The CDR3 has 14 amino acids. The V gene's germline CDR1 is MNHEY and CDR2 SMNVEV (reference sequence). Trimming cost V 1 base and J 4 bases; bases outside gene matches: 4. This chain's CDR3 is CASSLLDRIYEQYF. DNA of the CDR3: TGTGCCAGCAGTTTATTGGACAGGATATACGAGCAGTACTTC.

The chain combines TRBV5-1 with TRBJ1-2; 10 bases fit TRBD1. Trimming removed 3 bases from V and 10 bases from J; junction bases left unmatched: 15. The germline gives CDR1 SGHRS, CDR2 YFSETQ. The CDR3 has 16 residues. The CDR3 region is CASSSNTGTGALHYTF. CDR3 coding DNA: TGCGCCAGCAGCTCAAATACCGGGACAGGGGCTTTGCACTACACCTTC.

The genes are TRBV6-5 and TRBJ1-1; D might be TRBD1 (6 bases). The CDR3 runs 13 residues. V gave up 6 bases and J gave up 11 bases, with 19 bases separating them. Germline assignment: CDR1 MNHEY and CDR2 SVGAGI. In nucleotides, the CDR3 is TGTGCCAGCAGGAGAGGTGCAGGGGCAGATGCTTTCTTT. It codes for CASRRGAGADAFF.

The gene calls are TRBV7-9 and TRBJ2-4, with TRBD1 as a possible D gene (6 bases). The CDR3 length is 15 residues. V lost 5 bases and J lost 12, with 23 bases in between. CDR1 is SEHNR and CDR2 is FQNEAQ in the germline V gene (reference sequence). This CDR3 reads CASSDSLGQEANQYF. CDR3 DNA sequence: TGTGCCAGCAGCGATAGCTTGGGACAAGAGGCAAATCAGTACTTC.

The chain joins TRBV7-9 to TRBJ1-1; TRBD1 is a possible D gene (6 bases). Germline CDR1 SEHNR, CDR2 FQNEAQ (reference sequence). The V and J ends lost 0 bases and 11 bases respectively, with 16 bases between them. The CDR3 is 14 residues long. CDR3 residues: CASSLATGPAVAFF. CDR3 coding DNA: TGTGCCAGCAGCTTAGCGACAGGACCCGCTGTGGCTTTCTTT. Complete variable domain (other parts from reference TRBV7-9 and TRBJ1-1): DTGVSQNPRHKITKRGQNVTFRCDPISEHNRLYWYRQTLGQGPEFLTYFQNEAQLEKSRLLSDRFSAERPKGSFSTLEIQRTEQGDSAMYLCASSLATGPAVAFFGQGTRLTVV.

CDR3 loop: CASSIGAGVSQPQHF. CDR3 sequence (DNA): TGTGCCAGTAGTATAGGGGCAGGGGTGAGTCAGCCCCAGCATTTT. The J gene is TRBJ1-5, the V gene TRBV19; D perhaps matches TRBD1 (6 bases). Germline V gives CDR1 LNHDA, CDR2 SQIVND (reference sequence). Trimming shortened V by 1 base and J by 6 bases, and 13 bases separated the two germline ends. There are 15 residues in the CDR3.

V usage is TRBV30 and J usage is TRBJ1-5; D call uncertain. This CDR3 has 15 amino acids. With 0 bases removed from V and 0 bases from J, the gap between germline ends came to 9 bases. Germline CDR1 is GTSNPN and CDR2 is SVGIG (reference sequence). The CDR3 nucleotides read TGTGCCTGGAGTGTAGGGATGAATAGCAATCAGCCCCAGCATTTT. Translating gives CAWSVGMNSNQPQHF. Together with reference TRBV30 and TRBJ1-5, the CDR3 gives the full variable domain: SQTIHQWPATLVQPVGSPLSLECTVEGTSNPNLYWYRQAAGRGLQLLFYSVGIGQISSEVPQNLSASRPQDRQFILSSKKLLLSDSGFYLCAWSVGMNSNQPQHFGDGTRLSIL.

The chain couples TRBV7-9 to TRBJ2-3; 9 bases are a match to TRBD2. The CDR3 loop spans 16 amino acids. Trimming took 3 bases from V and 3 from J; bases not matched to a gene: 7. Per the germline V gene, CDR1 is SEHNR and CDR2 is FQNEAQ (reference sequence). The DNA for the CDR3 is TGTGCCAGCAGCTTTAGCGGGAGAGGGGGGACAGATACGCAGTATTTT. Translation gives CASSFSGRGGTDTQYF.

This clone has a single count. The gene calls are TRBV30 and TRBJ1-5; D is ambiguous. The V end lost 2 bases, the J end lost 5 bases, and 10 bases lay between the germline ends. The CDR3 totals 13 residues. Germline CDR1 is GTSNPN and CDR2 is SVGIG (reference sequence). Here the CDR3 DNA reads TGTGCCTGGAGTCCAGGTGAGGATCAGCCCCAGCATTTT. It is translated as CAWSPGEDQPQHF.

The chain has TRBV11-2 and TRBJ1-3; D uncertain. The germline V and J ends were trimmed by 4 bases and 0 bases, with 10 bases remaining between them. The V gene's germline CDR1 is SGHAT and CDR2 FQNNGV. The CDR3 loop spans 15 amino acids. CDR3: CASSSQSTSGNTIYF. The DNA for the CDR3 is TGTGCCAGCAGCTCGCAATCCACCTCTGGAAACACCATATATTTT.

The chain employs TRBV5-1 and TRBJ2-3; possibly TRBD2 for D (6 bases). Trimming took off 4 bases at V and 0 bases at J, with 15 bases between the two ends. This CDR3 has 16 amino acids. Germline assignment: CDR1 SGHRS and CDR2 YFSETQ. CDR3: CASSPQSGRSTDTQYF. Here the CDR3 DNA reads TGCGCCAGCAGCCCCCAGAGTGGGAGGAGCACAGATACGCAGTATTTT. Supplemented by reference TRBV5-1 and TRBJ2-3, the full variable domain reads KAGVTQTPRYLIKTRGQQVTLSCSPISGHRSVSWYQQTPGQGLQFLFEYFSETQRNKGNFPGRFSGRQFSNSRSEMNVSTLELGDSALYLCASSPQSGRSTDTQYFGPGTRLTVL.

The CDR3 reads CASSLDRISSYEQYF. CDR3 DNA sequence: TGTGCCAGCAGCTTAGACAGGATTAGCTCCTACGAGCAGTACTTC. The J gene is TRBJ2-7, the V gene TRBV7-8; TRBD1 is a possible D gene (5 bases). Deletions cut 1 base from V and 0 bases from J, with 10 bases between. The CDR3 is made up of 15 amino acids. Per the germline V gene, CDR1 is SGHVS and CDR2 is FQNEAQ.

The V call is TRBV6-4, the J call TRBJ2-3; 9 bases align to TRBD2. V gave up 4 bases and J gave up 6 bases; unmatched junction bases: 11. The germline V gene encodes CDR1 MRHNA and CDR2 SNTAGT. The CDR3 length is 16 residues. The CDR3 bases are TGTGCCAGCAGTGCCATAGCGGGAGAGGGTTTGGATACGCAGTATTTT. Its translation is CASSAIAGEGLDTQYF.